This TCR beta chain was sequenced during a study of tumor and adjacent non-tumor tissue in lung cancer. Study-level background: There were around eleven adenocarcinoma, a couple of squamous cell carcinoma and 1 small cell lung cancer cases. The patients, around 9 men and roughly 5 women, were roughly 31 to 85 with stage I to III disease.

This CDR3 region has 13 residues. Germline V lookup: CDR1 SGHNT, CDR2 YENEEA. Comments on this clonotype: One end of the junction is discordant with germline, which a read error may explain.

No cell sorting was done before RNA was extracted from the tissue. TCRbeta libraries were built with three rounds of nested PCR, modified from ARM-PCR. TCRdb re-called the multiplex PCR reads with MiXCR, one entry per CDR3 protein. The repertoire holds 100,000 to 150,000 distinct CDR3 sequences, with 66% as singletons. The sequence was collected from a man aged 30-40 years with non-small cell lung cancer. Sequencing used lung tumor tissue. The chain combines TRBV11-3 with TRBJ1-3; D is unresolved. DNA for the CDR3: TGTACCAGCACCACTGGCTCCGGAAACACCATATATTTT. This encodes CTSTTGSGNTIYF.